The present TCR beta chain was sequenced within a study of blood T cells in healthy people across ages. Overall study findings and caveats: Older age coincided with a roughly linear decline in TCR beta diversity per million T cells. There were more naive CD4+ cells and higher diversity in long-lived donors than in aged donors.

This CDR3 has 16 amino acids. Germline loops: CDR1 KGHDR, CDR2 SFDVKD. Trimming cost V 4 bases and J 4 bases, with 15 bases left between them. A second PCR of roughly 7 to 11 cycles used a sample-barcoded 5' primer and a J-beta primer mix. MiXCR was run by TCRdb on the 5' RACE reads, yielding one entry per CDR3 protein. The table includes 600,000 to 800,000 distinct CDR3 sequences, more than 45% detected once. As regards this clonotype: What it binds is unknown.

The chain combines TRBV24-1 with TRBJ2-2; possible D gene TRBD2, 6 bases. Sequencing input: blood. The receptor comes from a woman of 80 years or more in good health. The CDR3 DNA follows: TGTGCCACCAGTGAGGCGACTAGTTTGGGCACCGGGGAGCTGTTTTTT. Translated, it gives CATSEATSLGTGELFF.